This T cell receptor beta chain stems from a study of response to subunit inactivated influenza vaccine. Study-level results: It was the authors' suggestion that each seasonal influenza vaccination recruits few new T cells.

TCRdb passed the RT-PCR reads through MiXCR, listing each CDR3 protein once. Of approximately 500,000 distinct CDR3 sequences in the sample, roughly 13% are singletons; the top ten hold about an eighth. Per the germline V gene, CDR1 is SGHTA and CDR2 is FQGNSA. The CDR3 runs to 13 residues. Trimming stripped 3 bases from V and 3 bases from J, with 9 bases between. A note on this clonotype: As yet, its antigen is unknown.

V gene TRBV7-2 combines with J gene TRBJ2-7; maybe TRBD2 (5 bases). The sample was PBMCs from blood, taken about 6 weeks after vaccination. This TCR derives from a man aged 50-59 years who received an inactivated influenza vaccine. The CDR3: CASSLTIDYEQYF. The CDR3 region has the DNA TGTGCCAGCAGCTTGACTATTGACTACGAGCAGTACTTC.